This is a list of T cell receptor beta chains from one sample in a study of shared clonotypes between healthy human individuals. The data were produced by immunoSEQ multiplex PCR, yet TCRdb's version contains in-frame clones alone and is incomplete. The sample holds 1.5 million to 2.5 million clones, just under 95% seen once. The sample was naive CD8+ T cells sorted from blood. The receptors were gathered from a man aged 18-30 years in good health. Both conserved end residues are part of each CDR3. Fields, in order: V gene, CDR3 length, D gene, J gene, clone size, CDR3 DNA, CDR3 protein. The D gene is left open where the match is weak. Not all rows give a size; the values are once, few, many and, for expanded clones, a class.

v_call: TRBV11-3
cdr3_length: 15
d_call: TRBD2
j_call: TRBJ2-1
clone_size: -
cdr3_nt: TGTGCCAGCAGCCCTAGCGGGATTTCCTACAATGAGCAGTTCTTC
cdr3_aa: CASSPSGISYNEQFF

v_call: TRBV7-9
cdr3_length: 14
d_call: -
j_call: TRBJ2-6
clone_size: -
cdr3_nt: TGTGCCAGCAGCCCCGGGGCTGGGGCCAACGTCCTGACTTTC
cdr3_aa: CASSPGAGANVLTF

v_call: TRBV7-9
cdr3_length: 14
d_call: -
j_call: TRBJ1-1
clone_size: -
cdr3_nt: TGTGCCAGCAGCTTTGGGGAGAGGGACACTGAAGCTTTCTTT
cdr3_aa: CASSFGERDTEAFF

v_call: TRBV30
cdr3_length: 15
d_call: -
j_call: TRBJ2-3
clone_size: -
cdr3_nt: TGTGCCTGGAGTGTACCCTGGCAGGGTCTGGATACGCAGTATTTT
cdr3_aa: CAWSVPWQGLDTQYF

v_call: TRBV30
cdr3_length: 11
d_call: -
j_call: TRBJ1-1
clone_size: -
cdr3_nt: TGTGCCTGGAATACGGGGGCGGAGGCTTTCTTT
cdr3_aa: CAWNTGAEAFF

v_call: TRBV4-3
cdr3_length: 15
d_call: TRBD1
j_call: TRBJ2-7
clone_size: -
cdr3_nt: TGCGCCAGCAGCCAGACCGGGACAGGGACTTACGAGCAGTACTTC
cdr3_aa: CASSQTGTGTYEQYF

v_call: TRBV7-3
cdr3_length: 13
d_call: -
j_call: TRBJ2-3
clone_size: -
cdr3_nt: TGTGCCAGCACCGGTAGGGGTACAGATACGCAGTATTTT
cdr3_aa: CASTGRGTDTQYF

v_call: TRBV5-6
cdr3_length: 17
d_call: TRBD2
j_call: TRBJ2-7
clone_size: -
cdr3_nt: TGTGCCAGCAGCTTGGGAAGGAGCGGGAGGGGCACCTACGAGCAGTACTTC
cdr3_aa: CASSLGRSGRGTYEQYF

v_call: TRBV5-1
cdr3_length: 16
d_call: TRBD1
j_call: TRBJ1-2
clone_size: -
cdr3_nt: TGCGCCAGCAGCTCACCTACCGGGACAGTTGACTATGGCTACACCTTC
cdr3_aa: CASSSPTGTVDYGYTF

v_call: TRBV4-1
cdr3_length: 17
d_call: TRBD1
j_call: TRBJ2-7
clone_size: -
cdr3_nt: TGCGCCAGCAGCCAACATCCCTCGGGACAGGGTGCCTACGAGCAGTACTTC
cdr3_aa: CASSQHPSGQGAYEQYF

v_call: TRBV4-1
cdr3_length: 15
d_call: -
j_call: TRBJ1-1
clone_size: once
cdr3_nt: TGCGCCAGCAGCCCAACAGAGACCATGAACACTGAAGCTTTCTTT
cdr3_aa: CASSPTETMNTEAFF

v_call: TRBV25-1
cdr3_length: 13
d_call: -
j_call: TRBJ2-2
clone_size: -
cdr3_nt: TGTGCCAGCTTACATGGCCTAACCGGGGAGCTGTTTTTT
cdr3_aa: CASLHGLTGELFF

v_call: TRBV5-6
cdr3_length: 16
d_call: TRBD2
j_call: TRBJ2-5
clone_size: -
cdr3_nt: TGTGCCAGCAGCTTCCTAGCGGGCTTCCTTCAAGAGACCCAGTACTTC
cdr3_aa: CASSFLAGFLQETQYF

v_call: TRBV27
cdr3_length: 19
d_call: TRBD2
j_call: TRBJ2-3
clone_size: -
cdr3_nt: TGTGCCAGCAGCTTTTCTTCTCCGGGACTAGCGGGGGGAGGAGATACGCAGTATTTT
cdr3_aa: CASSFSSPGLAGGGDTQYF

v_call: TRBV30
cdr3_length: 12
d_call: -
j_call: TRBJ1-1
clone_size: few
cdr3_nt: TGTGCCTGGAGTGTTATGGGTCCTGAAGCTTTCTTT
cdr3_aa: CAWSVMGPEAFF

v_call: TRBV27
cdr3_length: 14
d_call: TRBD2
j_call: TRBJ2-3
clone_size: -
cdr3_nt: TGTGCCAGCTCGGTAGCGGGGGGATCAGATACGCAGTATTTT
cdr3_aa: CASSVAGGSDTQYF

v_call: TRBV27
cdr3_length: 12
d_call: -
j_call: TRBJ2-7
clone_size: -
cdr3_nt: TGTGCCAGCAGTCTACTACAGGGCCAGCAGTACTTC
cdr3_aa: CASSLLQGQQYF

v_call: TRBV5-1
cdr3_length: 13
d_call: -
j_call: TRBJ2-7
clone_size: -
cdr3_nt: TGCGCCAGCAGCTTGGTGGCGGAGCGCGAGCAGTACTTC
cdr3_aa: CASSLVAEREQYF

v_call: TRBV4-1
cdr3_length: 15
d_call: -
j_call: TRBJ1-4
clone_size: -
cdr3_nt: TGCGCCAGCAGCCAAGATCACAGCCTTGGGGAAAAACTGTTTTTT
cdr3_aa: CASSQDHSLGEKLFF

v_call: TRBV6-6
cdr3_length: 16
d_call: TRBD2
j_call: TRBJ2-6
clone_size: -
cdr3_nt: TGTGCCATACAACCGGGACTAATTTCTGGGGCCAACGTCCTGACTTTC
cdr3_aa: CAIQPGLISGANVLTF

v_call: TRBV7-6
cdr3_length: 13
d_call: -
j_call: TRBJ2-7
clone_size: -
cdr3_nt: TGTGCCAGCAGCTTCGGCAGAGACTACGAGCAGTACTTC
cdr3_aa: CASSFGRDYEQYF

v_call: TRBV5-6
cdr3_length: 13
d_call: -
j_call: TRBJ1-1
clone_size: -
cdr3_nt: TGTGCCAGCAGCCCGGGACAAAACACTGAAGCTTTCTTT
cdr3_aa: CASSPGQNTEAFF

v_call: TRBV29-1
cdr3_length: 14
d_call: TRBD2
j_call: TRBJ2-5
clone_size: -
cdr3_nt: TGCAGCGCCGACAAACTAGCGGACCAAGAGACCCAGTACTTC
cdr3_aa: CSADKLADQETQYF

v_call: TRBV25-1
cdr3_length: 16
d_call: TRBD2
j_call: TRBJ2-1
clone_size: -
cdr3_nt: TGTGCCAGCAGTGAATATTTCGGGGGGGGAAGCAATGAGCAGTTCTTC
cdr3_aa: CASSEYFGGGSNEQFF

v_call: TRBV5-6
cdr3_length: 16
d_call: TRBD1
j_call: TRBJ1-6
clone_size: -
cdr3_nt: TGTGCCAGCAGCTTCGGGTCAGGGGGGGCCTTGTCACCCCTCCACTTT
cdr3_aa: CASSFGSGGALSPLHF

v_call: TRBV7-9
cdr3_length: 15
d_call: -
j_call: TRBJ2-1
clone_size: -
cdr3_nt: TGTGCCAGCAGCTTGGCAGGGATCGGGTACAATGAGCAGTTCTTC
cdr3_aa: CASSLAGIGYNEQFF

v_call: TRBV27
cdr3_length: 14
d_call: -
j_call: TRBJ1-5
clone_size: -
cdr3_nt: TGTGCCAGCAGGCAACAGGGAAACAATCAGCCCCAGCATTTT
cdr3_aa: CASRQQGNNQPQHF

v_call: TRBV5-1
cdr3_length: 15
d_call: -
j_call: TRBJ2-1
clone_size: -
cdr3_nt: TGCGCCAGCAGCTCTGGAGGGGGTGGGACGGATGAGCAGTTCTTC
cdr3_aa: CASSSGGGGTDEQFF

v_call: TRBV30
cdr3_length: 12
d_call: -
j_call: TRBJ2-4
clone_size: -
cdr3_nt: TGTGCCTGGAGTGAAGTGTGGGGCCATCAGTACTTC
cdr3_aa: CAWSEVWGHQYF

v_call: TRBV25-1
cdr3_length: 13
d_call: -
j_call: TRBJ1-2
clone_size: -
cdr3_nt: TGTGCCAGCAGTGAGGGGGCGGGCTATGGCTACACCTTC
cdr3_aa: CASSEGAGYGYTF

v_call: TRBV5-8
cdr3_length: 16
d_call: TRBD2
j_call: TRBJ2-1
clone_size: -
cdr3_nt: TGTGCCAGCAGCCCGAGCTTAAGCGGGAGCTACAATGAGCAGTTCTTC
cdr3_aa: CASSPSLSGSYNEQFF